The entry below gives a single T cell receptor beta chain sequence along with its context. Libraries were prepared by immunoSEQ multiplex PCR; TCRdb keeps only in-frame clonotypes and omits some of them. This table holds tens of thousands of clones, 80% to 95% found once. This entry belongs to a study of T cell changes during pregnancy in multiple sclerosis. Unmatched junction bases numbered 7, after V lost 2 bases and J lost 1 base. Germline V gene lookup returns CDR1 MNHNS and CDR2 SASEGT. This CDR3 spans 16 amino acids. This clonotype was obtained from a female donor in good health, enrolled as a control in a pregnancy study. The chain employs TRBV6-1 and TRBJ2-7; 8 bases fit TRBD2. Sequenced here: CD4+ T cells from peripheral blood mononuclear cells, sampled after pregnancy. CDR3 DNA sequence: TGTGCCAGCAGTGAAACCGCACTAGCGGTTTCCTACGAGCAGTACTTC. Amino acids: CASSETALAVSYEQYF.